This T cell receptor beta chain appears in the sequencing data of a study of blood T cell repertoires in COVID-19. Study-level information: Samples of COVID-19 (acute and convalescent) were obtained from the United States, Italy and Spain.

As originally analysed: The assay estimated nucleated cells by amplifying reference gene primers. Produced via immunoSEQ multiplex PCR; TCRdb's table is partial and in-frame only. V and J calls and clone size are as listed in that table; D and trimming were resolved from the DNA. The sample includes 140,000 to 150,000 clones, around 89% of them seen just once. The clonotype comes from a man in his fifties or sixties with active or convalescent COVID-19. The sequenced material came from peripheral blood.

The CDR3 nucleotides read TGTGCCAGCAGTGAATTAAGTACATCCGCGGGAAACACTGAAGCTTTCTTT. This translates into CASSELSTSAGNTEAFF. V is TRBV25-1 and J is TRBJ1-1; no definite D call. Germline V CDR1 and CDR2: MGHDK, SYGVNS. Trimming pared 1 base from V and 2 bases from J, leaving 17 bases between. The CDR3 is 17 amino acids.